This T cell receptor beta chain came from a study of OX40 agonist ivuxolimab in advanced cancers. About the study as a whole: The costimulatory receptor OX40 (CD134) was targeted by ivuxolimab, a fully human IgG2 agonistic monoclonal antibody. Intravenous ivuxolimab was administered to patients every 2 weeks at six dose levels: 0.01, 0.1, 0.3, 1.5, 3 and 10 mg/kg. Of the 50 to 55 dose-escalation patients, hepatocellular carcinoma was present in approximately 20, melanoma in roughly 15, renal cell carcinoma in 9 and head and neck cancer in 9. In the dose-escalation cohort, more than 80% of patients were male, and the mean age was roughly 60 years with a range of about 20 to 90. Prior anti-PD-1, anti-PD-L1 or anti-CTLA-4 therapy was permitted, and 40% of dose-escalation patients had received checkpoint inhibitors. Three dose-escalation patients achieved partial responses, one with hepatocellular carcinoma and two with cutaneous melanoma. The purpose of peripheral TCRbeta sequencing was to test whether ivuxolimab changed TCR sequence diversity and led to clonal T-cell expansion. The paper describes the monotherapy dose-escalation part (N of about 52 patients) of the phase I trial of ivuxolimab. Study-wide findings and limitations: Low levels of normalized T-cell clonal expansion were also seen in some nonresponding patients. Clonal expansion of both CD4+ and CD8+ blood T cells was observed from baseline to week 6 at doses 0.1 to 3.0 mg/kg. After ivuxolimab, more expanded clones were found on average in CD8+ T cells than in CD4+ T cells. The antigen specificity of the clonally expanded peripheral T cells was not determined. In the 0.1-3.0 mg/kg groups, partial responders had among the lowest normalized peripheral clonal expansion, particularly in CD8+ T cells.

Remarks on this clone: Which antigen it targets is not known. No much larger clone exists at a distance of one base, and base qualities are not known.

Patients with a history of autoimmune disease or receiving systemic immunosuppression were excluded from the trial. Peripheral blood for TCR sequencing was drawn from every dose cohort at baseline, at cycle 4 day 1 and at cycle 7 day 1. The samples were taken from a phase I, first-in-human, multicenter, open-label dose-escalation trial of ivuxolimab. The trial enrolled adults with locally advanced or metastatic head and neck squamous cell, hepatocellular, melanoma or renal cell carcinoma. CD4+ and CD8+ T cells were sorted separately from peripheral blood before TCR sequencing. For sequencing of the TCRbeta CDR3 region, genomic DNA was extracted from the sorted cells. The immunoSEQ Assay was used for sequencing of TCRbeta CDR3 regions. TCRdb re-hosts the immuneACCESS table, in-frame sequences only. Its copies lack some clones; in the studies checked, an unresolved V gene accounts for under half of them, and the cause for the rest is not known. In all, the sample holds 90,000 to 100,000 clones, and more than 85% of those were seen once. In total, the top ten clones hold over 0.65% of the sample.

There are 13 amino acids in the CDR3, from cysteine to phenylalanine inclusive. Only the CDR3 region is kept as DNA, spanning 39 bases read in frame from base 1. V was cut back by 6 bases and J by 5 bases, leaving a gap of 13 bases between them. Based on the germline V gene, the CDR1 and CDR2 sequences are MNHNS and SASEGT. This receptor was obtained from an adult with an advanced solid tumor such as melanoma, head and neck, liver or kidney cancer. This chain joins TRBV6-1 to TRBJ1-1, with the identity of the D gene unclear. Sequenced material: CD4+ or CD8+ T cells sorted from blood, taken in a trial of the OX40 agonist ivuxolimab. DNA sequence: TGTGCCAGCAGCGTAACCCGGTGGACTGAAGCTTTCTTT. Its protein reads: CASSVTRWTEAFF.